This T cell receptor (beta chain) was recorded in a study of blood T cell repertoires in COVID-19. Study-level background: Both acute and convalescent COVID-19 samples were obtained from the United States, Italy and Spain. T cells, B-cell-depleted T cells, or PBMCs provided the cDNA or gDNA that served as material.

The ends lost 4 bases at V and 13 bases at J; junction bases unmatched: 11. CDR3 size: 15 residues. Per the germline V gene, CDR1 is MNHEY and CDR2 is SVGEGT. This clone was counted only a few times. In the original workflow: Reference gene primer amplification gave nucleated cell count estimates. The protocol was immunoSEQ multiplex PCR, while the TCRdb copy is restricted to in-frame clones and leaves out a portion. V, J and clone size reflect that table, while D and trimming were determined from the DNA. The sample holds 350,000 or so clones, around 87% seen once. This receptor was identified in a man younger than 35 with active or convalescent COVID-19. The chain couples TRBV6-2 or TRBV6-3 to TRBJ2-1, with 12 bases that match TRBD2. Material: peripheral blood. The CDR3 region is CASSFTSGGLSGQFF. The CDR3 DNA reads TGTGCCAGCAGTTTCACTAGCGGGGGGCTCTCGGGTCAGTTCTTC.